The clone carrying this TCR beta chain was seen only a few times. Profiled with immunoSEQ multiplex PCR; TCRdb holds only in-frame clones, not every one. The table lists around 440,000 clones, roughly three quarters of them singletons, with 12% in the top ten. This specimen comes from a study of shared clonotypes between healthy human individuals. The CDR3 sequence is 14 residues long. From germline, CDR1 is SGHTA and CDR2 FQGTGA. V shed 5 bases and J shed 3 bases, with 12 bases lying between them. The chain couples TRBV7-3 to TRBJ2-3; the D gene is possibly TRBD2 (5 bases). Sequencing input: PBMCs. The receptor was isolated from a woman between 40 and 50 years old in good health. Some clones in this sample may be carry-over from other donors' samples. CDR3 region: CASSPRLATDTQYF. In DNA form, the CDR3 reads TGTGCCAGCAGCCCCAGATTAGCGACAGATACGCAGTATTTT. Full variable domain (outside the CDR3, taken from reference TRBV7-3 and TRBJ2-3): GAGVSQTPSNKVTEKGKYVELRCDPISGHTALYWYRQSLGQGPEFLIYFQGTGAADDSGLPNDRFFAVRPEGSVSTLKIQRTERGDSAVYLCASSPRLATDTQYFGPGTRLTVL.